This T cell receptor (beta chain) stems from a study of post-analysis software for immune sequencing data. This clonotype came up a few times. Antigen unknown. Regarding the study as a whole: Five TRBV segments, TRBV5-6, TRBV5-1 and TRBV20-1 among them, were found more frequent in patients than controls.

V shed 4 bases, J shed 0 bases, and the junction held 11 bases outside the gene matches. Looked up from germline, CDR1 is SGDLS and CDR2 is YYNGEE. The CDR3 runs to 18 residues. The authors incorporated unique molecular identifiers into the TCR beta cDNA libraries. TCRdb itself ran the PCR reads through MiXCR, one entry per CDR3 protein. This sample carries 750,000 to 950,000 distinct CDR3 sequences, 53% of them seen once, and the ten largest clones take about 4.5%. The chain is built from TRBV9 and TRBJ2-3; the match to TRBD2 covers 10 bases. This clonotype was sampled from a girl under 18 with multiple sclerosis. Source material: blood. The CDR3 bases are TGTGCCAGCAGCCCCCGGGGTAGCGGGGGGCCCAGCACAGATACGCAGTATTTT. The encoded protein is CASSPRGSGGPSTDTQYF.